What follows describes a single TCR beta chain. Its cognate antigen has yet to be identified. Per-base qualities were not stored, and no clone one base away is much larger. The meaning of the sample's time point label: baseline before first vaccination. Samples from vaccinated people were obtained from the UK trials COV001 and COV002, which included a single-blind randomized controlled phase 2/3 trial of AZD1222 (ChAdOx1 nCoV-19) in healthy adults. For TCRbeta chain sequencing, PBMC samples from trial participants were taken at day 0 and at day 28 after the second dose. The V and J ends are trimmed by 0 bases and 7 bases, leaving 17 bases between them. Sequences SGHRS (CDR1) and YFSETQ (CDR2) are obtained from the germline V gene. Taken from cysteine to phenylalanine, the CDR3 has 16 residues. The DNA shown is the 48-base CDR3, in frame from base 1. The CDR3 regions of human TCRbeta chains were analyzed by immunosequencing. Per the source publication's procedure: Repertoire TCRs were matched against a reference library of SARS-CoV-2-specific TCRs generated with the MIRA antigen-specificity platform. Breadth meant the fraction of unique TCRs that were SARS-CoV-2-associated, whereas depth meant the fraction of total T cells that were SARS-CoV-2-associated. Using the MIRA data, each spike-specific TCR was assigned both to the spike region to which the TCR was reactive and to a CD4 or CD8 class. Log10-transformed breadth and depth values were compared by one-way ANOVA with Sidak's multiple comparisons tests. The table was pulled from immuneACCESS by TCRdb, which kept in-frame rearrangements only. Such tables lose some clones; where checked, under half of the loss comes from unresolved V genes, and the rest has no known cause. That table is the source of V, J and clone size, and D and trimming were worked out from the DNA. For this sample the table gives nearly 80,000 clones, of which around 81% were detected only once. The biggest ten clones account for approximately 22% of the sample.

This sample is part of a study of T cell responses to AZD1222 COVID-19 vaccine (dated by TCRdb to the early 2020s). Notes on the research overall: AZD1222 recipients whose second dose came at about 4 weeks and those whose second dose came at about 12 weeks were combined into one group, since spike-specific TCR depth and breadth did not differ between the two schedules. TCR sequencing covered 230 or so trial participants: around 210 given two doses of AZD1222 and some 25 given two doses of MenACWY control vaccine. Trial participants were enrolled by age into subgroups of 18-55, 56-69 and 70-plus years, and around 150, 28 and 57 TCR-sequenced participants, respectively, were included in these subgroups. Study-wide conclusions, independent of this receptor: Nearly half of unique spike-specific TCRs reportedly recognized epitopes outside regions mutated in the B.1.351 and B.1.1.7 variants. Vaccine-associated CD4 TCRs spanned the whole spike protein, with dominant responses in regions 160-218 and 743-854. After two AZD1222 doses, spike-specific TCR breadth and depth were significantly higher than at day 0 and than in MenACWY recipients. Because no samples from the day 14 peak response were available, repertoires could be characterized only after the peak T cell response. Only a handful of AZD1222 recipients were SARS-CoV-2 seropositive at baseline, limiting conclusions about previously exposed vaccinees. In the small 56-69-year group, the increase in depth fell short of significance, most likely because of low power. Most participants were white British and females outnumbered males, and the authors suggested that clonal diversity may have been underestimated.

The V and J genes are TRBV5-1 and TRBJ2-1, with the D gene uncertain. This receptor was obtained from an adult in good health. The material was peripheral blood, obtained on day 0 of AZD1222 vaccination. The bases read TGCGCCAGCAGCTTGGATCGTGGTCCCGGAATGAATGAGCAGTTCTTC. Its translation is CASSLDRGPGMNEQFF.